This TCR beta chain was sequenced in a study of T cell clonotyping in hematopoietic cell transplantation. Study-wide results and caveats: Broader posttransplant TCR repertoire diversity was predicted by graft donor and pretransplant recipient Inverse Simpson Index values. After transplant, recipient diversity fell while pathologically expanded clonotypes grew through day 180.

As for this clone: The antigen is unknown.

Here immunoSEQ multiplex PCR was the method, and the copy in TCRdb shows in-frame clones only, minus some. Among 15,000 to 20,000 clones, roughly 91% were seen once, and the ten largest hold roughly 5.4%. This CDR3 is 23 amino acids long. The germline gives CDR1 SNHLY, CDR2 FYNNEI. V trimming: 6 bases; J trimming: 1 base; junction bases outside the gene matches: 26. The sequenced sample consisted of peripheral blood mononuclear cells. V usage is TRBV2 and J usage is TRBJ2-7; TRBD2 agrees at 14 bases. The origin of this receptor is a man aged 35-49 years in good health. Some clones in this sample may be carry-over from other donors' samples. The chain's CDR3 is CASRSQGLAGGPSTTVVSYEQYF. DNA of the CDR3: TGTGCCAGCAGGTCACAAGGACTAGCGGGGGGCCCATCCACGACGGTAGTGTCCTACGAGCAGTACTTC.